These 11 T cell receptor beta chains originate from one sample sequenced in a study of blood T cell repertoires in COVID-19 (dated by TCRdb to between 2020 and 2021). The library was obtained by the immunoSEQ multiplex PCR assay. TCRdb carries this immuneACCESS record with in-frame sequences only. Its versions omit some clonotypes, under half of them owing to an unresolved V gene in the studies checked, with the rest unexplained. The sample table contains some 300,000 clones; only one count was recorded for roughly 86% of them. Of the sample, around 1.9% is held by the ten largest clones. Sequencing was carried out using peripheral blood. The receptors were gathered from a woman aged 25-40 years with COVID-19, enrolled during active disease.

The DNA for the CDR3 is TGTGCCAGCAGCCGCGGGACTGAAGCTTTCTTT. It specifies CASSRGTEAFF. V and J are TRBV4-2 and TRBJ1-1; the D is unclear. Between the trimmed V and J ends, which lost 4 bases and 5 bases, there was a span of 5 bases. CDR1 LGHNA and CDR2 YNFKEQ come from the germline V gene. CDR3 length: 11 amino acids.

This clone is labeled as medium-sized. The genes are TRBV6-1 and TRBJ2-1; 8 bases are shared with TRBD2. The CDR3 consists of 15 residues. The V segment lost 3 bases and the J segment 7 bases; nucleotides outside the gene matches: 8. Germline V gene data show CDR1 as MNHNS and CDR2 as SASEGT. The CDR3 loop reads CASSDSAGGRNEQFF. DNA for the CDR3: TGTGCCAGCAGTGATTCTGCGGGGGGCAGGAATGAGCAGTTCTTC.

The J gene is TRBJ2-3, the V gene TRBV28; 13 bases align to TRBD2. The CDR3 is 15 amino acids. Trimming took 6 bases from V and 6 from J; bases not matched to a gene: 6. The germline V gene encodes CDR1 MDHEN and CDR2 SYDVKM. CDR3 protein: CASRQTSGGMDTQYF. In DNA, the CDR3 is TGTGCCAGCAGACAGACTAGCGGGGGGATGGATACGCAGTATTTT. Based on the CDR3 plus reference TRBV28 and TRBJ2-3, the full variable domain is DVKVTQSSRYLVKRTGEKVFLECVQDMDHENMFWYRQDPGLGLRLIYFSYDVKMKEKGDIPEGYSVSREKKERFSLILESASTNQTSMYLCASRQTSGGMDTQYFGPGTRLTVL.

This chain uses TRBV6-1 with TRBJ1-2, with 10 bases fitting TRBD1. Germline V gene lookup returns CDR1 MNHNS and CDR2 SASEGT. The CDR3 spans 15 residues. V was pared by 3 bases and J by 4 bases, with 5 bases of the junction left unmatched. CDR3 nucleotides: TGTGCCAGCAGTGACCCGGGACAGGGGACCTATGGCTACACCTTC. Translating gives CASSDPGQGTYGYTF.

This chain joins TRBV29-1 and TRBJ1-5; D gene unclear. Trimming took off 4 bases at V and 4 bases at J, with 5 bases between the two ends. Germline CDR1 reads SQVTM; CDR2 reads ANQGSEA. The CDR3 contains 11 residues. The CDR3 protein is CSVGSNQPQHF. The CDR3 region has the DNA TGCAGCGTTGGGAGTAATCAGCCCCAGCATTTT.

The chain recombines TRBV5-1 with TRBJ2-3; 7 nucleotides align to TRBD2. This CDR3 spans 15 amino acids. Germline assignment: CDR1 SGHRS and CDR2 YFSETQ. J gave up 0 bases and V 4 bases, and 5 bases lay outside the gene matches. The CDR3 nucleotides read TGCGCCAGCAGCGCCGGGACTACAAGCACAGATACGCAGTATTTT. Translated, it gives CASSAGTTSTDTQYF.

The chain is built from TRBV12-3 or TRBV12-4 and TRBJ1-6; a weak D match, TRBD1 (5 bases). V shed 8 bases and J shed 7 bases, with 12 bases lying between them. This CDR3 has 13 residues. In nucleotides, the CDR3 is TGTGCCAGCCCCTTGGGGCTCAATTCACCCCTCCACTTT. This gives the protein CASPLGLNSPLHF.

This chain uses TRBV2 with TRBJ2-3, with 7 bases that match TRBD2. The CDR3 extends over 12 amino acids. CDR1 SNHLY and CDR2 FYNNEI come from the germline V gene. The trim removed 10 bases at V and 9 bases at J, leaving 10 bases unmatched. CDR3 in DNA: TGTGCCATCCCAGGGAGGGCGGGAACGCAGTATTTT. It codes for CAIPGRAGTQYF.

The genes are TRBV27 and TRBJ2-3, with TRBD2 matching 8 bases. Germline V gene lookup returns CDR1 MNHEY and CDR2 SMNVEV (reference sequence). After removal of 11 bases from V and 2 bases from J, the junction contained 6 bases not matched to a gene. The CDR3 extends over 13 amino acids. The CDR3 nucleotides read TGTGCCGTCGTCGGGGGGGCCACAGATACGCAGTATTTT. Translating gives CAVVGGATDTQYF.

The chain links TRBV19 to TRBJ2-1, with D perhaps TRBD2 (5 bases). The CDR3 totals 14 residues. CDR1 is LNHDA and CDR2 is SQIVND in the germline V gene (reference sequence). V was pared by 5 bases and J by 7 bases, with 15 bases between. The CDR3 reads CASSPLGRRNEQFF. In DNA, the CDR3 is TGTGCCAGTAGTCCACTAGGACGAAGGAATGAGCAGTTCTTC.

The J gene is TRBJ1-5, the V gene TRBV28, with TRBD1 matching 7 bases. This CDR3 comprises 14 residues. V lost 5 bases to trimming and J lost 6 bases; unmatched junction nucleotides: 7. From germline, CDR1 is MDHEN and CDR2 SYDVKM. The chain's CDR3 is CASSRGGAGQPQHF. The CDR3 DNA follows: TGTGCCAGCAGTCGAGGGGGCGCGGGTCAGCCCCAGCATTTT. Based on the CDR3 plus reference TRBV28 and TRBJ1-5, the full variable domain is DVKVTQSSRYLVKRTGEKVFLECVQDMDHENMFWYRQDPGLGLRLIYFSYDVKMKEKGDIPEGYSVSREKKERFSLILESASTNQTSMYLCASSRGGAGQPQHFGDGTRLSIL.